The T cell receptor beta chain described here comes from a study of T cells in Graves' hyperthyroidism and ophthalmopathy. In the study overall: Peripheral blood was taken when the disease was first diagnosed, before any treatment began.

This CDR3 is 17 amino acids long. Germline values: CDR1 SGHRS, CDR2 YFSETQ. J gave up 1 base and V 2 bases, and 10 bases lay outside the gene matches. RNA transcripts served as the template for amplifying TCR beta CDR3 regions. TCR CDR3 underwent first-round RT-PCR with the HTBI primer set. TCRdb re-derived calls from the multiplex PCR reads in MiXCR, one entry per CDR3 protein. The data hold some 370,000 distinct CDR3 sequences, with about an eighth observed a single time. This clonotype was counted only a few times. The clonotype comes from a man aged 45 to 65 with Graves' ophthalmopathy. The sample comprised blood. The chain recombines TRBV5-1 with TRBJ2-5, with TRBD2 identical over 8 bases. The CDR3 here is CASSFQGTRGSQETQYF. CDR3 coding DNA: TGCGCCAGCAGCTTCCAAGGGACTAGAGGATCCCAAGAGACCCAGTACTTC.